Listed below are T cell receptor beta chains from one sample, sequenced in a study of memory CD4+ T cells and cytomegalovirus serostatus. Sequencing used immunoSEQ multiplex PCR; TCRdb keeps in-frame clones, though not all of them. Altogether roughly 45,000 clones are present, around 80% being singletons, with the ten largest covering roughly 0.6%. The sequenced sample consisted of memory CD4+ T cells from blood. All receptors come from an adult in good health and CMV-seronegative. The CDR3 runs from the conserved cysteine through the conserved F or W. Each record gives: J gene, V gene, clone size, D gene, CDR3 protein, CDR3 DNA. A D gene is named only where the DNA matches it firmly. Some rows mark clone size as missing; the rest say once, few, many or name a class of expanded clone.

J gene: TRBJ1-2; V gene: TRBV11-3; clone size: -; D gene: TRBD1; CDR3 protein: CASSLEGHRGQDYGYTF; CDR3 DNA: TGTGCCAGCAGCTTAGAGGGACACAGGGGGCAGGACTATGGCTACACCTTC
J gene: TRBJ2-5; V gene: TRBV19; clone size: -; D gene: TRBD1; CDR3 protein: CASSTRDRASPIETQYF; CDR3 DNA: TGTGCCAGTAGTACCAGGGACAGGGCTTCGCCGATAGAGACCCAGTACTTC
J gene: TRBJ2-7; V gene: TRBV5-6; clone size: -; D gene: TRBD1; CDR3 protein: CASSPPPGQGIYEQYF; CDR3 DNA: TGTGCCAGCAGCCCCCCTCCGGGACAGGGGATCTACGAGCAGTACTTC
J gene: TRBJ2-1; V gene: TRBV30; clone size: -; D gene: TRBD2; CDR3 protein: CACQTSGHYNEQFF; CDR3 DNA: TGTGCCTGCCAGACTAGCGGGCATTACAATGAGCAGTTCTTC
J gene: TRBJ2-7; V gene: TRBV18; clone size: -; D gene: -; CDR3 protein: CASSPRSGVTYEQYF; CDR3 DNA: TGTGCCAGCTCACCACGATCAGGGGTCACCTACGAGCAGTACTTC
J gene: TRBJ2-7; V gene: TRBV2; clone size: -; D gene: TRBD1; CDR3 protein: CASSARQGGLGEQYF; CDR3 DNA: TGTGCCAGCAGTGCCAGACAGGGTGGTCTAGGGGAGCAGTACTTC
J gene: TRBJ1-6; V gene: TRBV14; clone size: once; D gene: -; CDR3 protein: CASSQGLLPNSPLHF; CDR3 DNA: TGTGCCAGCAGCCAAGGTCTACTGCCTAATTCACCCCTCCACTTT
J gene: TRBJ2-1; V gene: TRBV5-1; clone size: -; D gene: -; CDR3 protein: CASSLAVAYNEQFF; CDR3 DNA: TGCGCCAGCAGCTTGGCCGTCGCCTACAATGAGCAGTTCTTC
J gene: TRBJ2-2; V gene: TRBV5-1; clone size: -; D gene: -; CDR3 protein: CASSWGLGELFF; CDR3 DNA: TGCGCCAGCAGCTGGGGGCTAGGGGAGCTGTTTTTT
J gene: TRBJ2-7; V gene: TRBV5-1; clone size: few; D gene: -; CDR3 protein: CASRDGDYEQYF; CDR3 DNA: TGCGCCAGCAGGGACGGAGACTACGAGCAGTACTTC
J gene: TRBJ2-1; V gene: TRBV18; clone size: -; D gene: -; CDR3 protein: CASAPSSYNEQFF; CDR3 DNA: TGTGCCAGCGCCCCGAGCTCCTACAATGAGCAGTTCTTC
J gene: TRBJ2-3; V gene: TRBV6-1; clone size: -; D gene: -; CDR3 protein: CASRGRSTDTQYF; CDR3 DNA: TGTGCCAGCAGGGGACGGAGCACAGATACGCAGTATTTT
J gene: TRBJ2-7; V gene: TRBV7-2; clone size: few; D gene: -; CDR3 protein: CASSLVGSSYEQYF; CDR3 DNA: TGTGCCAGCAGCTTAGTGGGGTCCTCCTACGAGCAGTACTTC
J gene: TRBJ2-5; V gene: TRBV14; clone size: -; D gene: TRBD2; CDR3 protein: CASSPGLTGTQYF; CDR3 DNA: TGTGCCAGCAGCCCGGGACTAACGGGGACCCAGTACTTC
J gene: TRBJ1-1; V gene: TRBV5-5; clone size: -; D gene: -; CDR3 protein: CASSLGVHVNTEAFF; CDR3 DNA: TGTGCCAGCAGCTTGGGTGTCCATGTGAACACTGAAGCTTTCTTT
J gene: TRBJ1-1; V gene: TRBV6-5; clone size: -; D gene: TRBD1; CDR3 protein: CASSLRQGAEAFF; CDR3 DNA: TGTGCCAGCAGCCTAAGACAGGGAGCAGAAGCTTTCTTT
J gene: TRBJ2-1; V gene: TRBV27; clone size: -; D gene: TRBD2; CDR3 protein: CASSLGRGDNEQFF; CDR3 DNA: TGTGCCAGCAGTTTGGGGCGGGGGGACAATGAGCAGTTCTTC
J gene: TRBJ2-1; V gene: TRBV10-3; clone size: -; D gene: -; CDR3 protein: CAISAIGQSYNEQFF; CDR3 DNA: TGTGCCATCAGTGCTATAGGACAGTCTTACAATGAGCAGTTCTTC
J gene: TRBJ2-4; V gene: TRBV5-5; clone size: -; D gene: -; CDR3 protein: CASSLSGNIQYF; CDR3 DNA: TGTGCCAGCAGCTTGTCGGGAAACATTCAGTACTTC
J gene: TRBJ1-1; V gene: TRBV2; clone size: -; D gene: -; CDR3 protein: CASILTGTEAFF; CDR3 DNA: TGTGCCAGCATACTGACGGGTACTGAAGCTTTCTTT
J gene: TRBJ2-3; V gene: TRBV9; clone size: once; D gene: -; CDR3 protein: CASSPQTSMRTDTQYF; CDR3 DNA: TGTGCCAGCAGCCCTCAGACTAGTATGAGAACAGATACGCAGTATTTT
J gene: TRBJ1-6; V gene: TRBV7-2; clone size: few; D gene: -; CDR3 protein: CASTPSGGWGSPLHF; CDR3 DNA: TGTGCCAGCACTCCCTCAGGTGGTTGGGGATCACCCCTCCACTTT
J gene: TRBJ1-2; V gene: TRBV25-1; clone size: -; D gene: -; CDR3 protein: CASSELRSDYGYTF; CDR3 DNA: TGTGCCAGCAGTGAACTGCGGTCGGACTATGGCTACACCTTC
J gene: TRBJ1-2; V gene: TRBV11-2; clone size: -; D gene: -; CDR3 protein: CASSLWGDYGYTF; CDR3 DNA: TGTGCCAGCAGCTTATGGGGTGACTATGGCTACACCTTC
J gene: TRBJ1-1; V gene: TRBV2; clone size: few; D gene: -; CDR3 protein: CASMVNTEAFF; CDR3 DNA: TGTGCCAGTATGGTGAACACTGAAGCTTTCTTT
J gene: TRBJ1-4; V gene: TRBV14; clone size: few; D gene: TRBD1; CDR3 protein: CASSQNRGRGEKLFF; CDR3 DNA: TGTGCCAGCAGTCAAAACCGAGGCAGGGGGGAAAAACTGTTTTTT